These 16 T cell receptor beta chains came from one sample sequenced in a study of T cell responses to AZD1222 COVID-19 vaccine (dated by TCRdb to the early 2020s). This specimen's time point label, per the study, means: about 28 days (+/-7) after the second vaccine dose. The library was generated by the immunoSEQ multiplex PCR assay. This is the immuneACCESS table as TCRdb keeps it, with only in-frame sequences that have V and J called. A part of the clones is gone; compared with another copy, unresolved V genes explain less than half, and the rest is unexplained. For this sample the table gives 100,000 to 130,000 clones, of which around 90% were detected only once. The top ten constitute about 6.6% of the sample. The specimen comprised peripheral blood, sampled 28 days after the second AZD1222 dose. Receptors were obtained from an adult who received the AZD1222 COVID-19 vaccine.

Comment on this clone: Sequence at one end of the junction differs from germline and may be a read error. The gene calls are TRBV7-7 and TRBJ2-5, with TRBD2 matching 12 bases. Germline loops: CDR1 SSHAT, CDR2 FNYEAQ (reference sequence). The CDR3 is 14 residues long. The CDR3 DNA reads TGTGCTAGCAGCAAGACTAGCGGGGGCGGCACCAAGTACTTC. As protein: CASSKTSGGGTKYF.

The chain employs TRBV7-2 and TRBJ2-3; 8 bases match TRBD2. Germline CDR1 reads SGHTA; CDR2 reads FQGNSA. The trim removed 1 base at V and 2 bases at J, leaving 11 bases unmatched. The CDR3 runs 18 residues. In DNA, the CDR3 is TGTGCCAGCAGCTTAGAAGCGGGGGTATTCTATACCACAGATACGCAGTATTTT. This translates into CASSLEAGVFYTTDTQYF. Looking up the rest from reference TRBV7-2 and TRBJ2-3 gives the full variable domain: GAGVSQSPSNKVTEKGKDVELRCDPISGHTALYWYRQSLGQGLEFLIYFQGNSAPDKSGLPSDRFSAERTGGSVSTLTIQRTQQEDSAVYLCASSLEAGVFYTTDTQYFGPGTRLTVL.

J is TRBJ2-1 and V is TRBV7-2, with 9 bases fitting TRBD2. Trimming removed 5 bases from V and 7 bases from J; junction bases left unmatched: 12. This CDR3 region has 16 residues. Germline V gene data show CDR1 as SGHTA and CDR2 as FQGNSA. This chain's CDR3 is CASSRLAGLRRNEQFF. The DNA for the CDR3 is TGTGCCAGCAGCCGCCTAGCGGGACTTCGGCGGAATGAGCAGTTCTTC.

The J gene is TRBJ2-1, the V gene TRBV5-6, with TRBD2 matching over 7 bases. The germline CDR1 and CDR2 sequences are SGHDT and YYEEEE. This CDR3 has 15 amino acids. Trimming at V came to 5 bases and at J to 7 bases, leaving 12 bases not matched to a gene. CDR3 nucleotides: TGTGCCAGCAGACCAGCGGGGCCCCCTAGAAATGAGCAGTTCTTC. Residues: CASRPAGPPRNEQFF.

This chain connects TRBV3-1 (or the pseudogene TRBV3-2) to TRBJ1-1; TRBD1 matches at 8 bases. CDR1 is LGHDT, CDR2 YNNKEL, per germline (reference sequence). The CDR3 has 17 amino acids. V lost 1 base and J lost 3; bases outside the gene matches: 10. The CDR3 region is CASSQVSRGRGDTEAFF. The CDR3 nucleotides are TGTGCCAGCAGCCAAGTCTCCAGGGGGCGGGGGGACACTGAAGCTTTCTTT.

This rearrangement joins TRBV20-1 to TRBJ1-2, with D hard to call. The CDR3 totals 11 residues. V lost 3 bases and J lost 4, with 6 bases in between. The germline V gene encodes CDR1 DFQATT and CDR2 SNEGSKA (reference sequence). The CDR3 sequence: CSASIGYGYTF. Written as DNA, the CDR3 is TGCAGTGCTAGCATCGGCTATGGCTACACCTTC.

V gene TRBV6-5 combines with J gene TRBJ2-2, with D perhaps being TRBD1 or TRBD2 (5 bases each). Trimming left V 7 bases short and J 5 bases short, with 17 bases between. Germline V gives CDR1 MNHEY, CDR2 SVGAGI. The CDR3 sequence is 15 residues long. The DNA for the CDR3 is TGTGCCAGCAAGGCCAGGGAGATCGTGACCGGGGAGCTGTTTTTT. Its translation is CASKAREIVTGELFF.

V is TRBV11-2 and J is TRBJ2-2; 13 bases align to TRBD2. CDR1 is SGHAT, CDR2 FQNNGV, per germline. The length of the CDR3 is 15 residues. Trimming at V came to 7 bases and at J to 8 bases, leaving 7 bases not matched to a gene. CDR3 DNA: TGTGCCAGCACCCTGGGACTAGCGGGACCAGGGGAGCTGTTTTTT. Amino acid sequence: CASTLGLAGPGELFF.

This chain connects TRBV2 to TRBJ2-1; TRBD2 matches 9 bases. The CDR3 is 15 amino acids. The germline CDR1 and CDR2 sequences are SNHLY and FYNNEI. Trimming removed 4 bases from V and 5 bases from J; junction bases left unmatched: 6. The CDR3 loop is CASSGTSGRNNEQFF. Written as DNA, the CDR3 is TGTGCCAGCAGTGGTACTAGCGGGCGGAACAATGAGCAGTTCTTC.

The chain employs TRBV30 and TRBJ1-6, with D uncertain. This CDR3 has 16 residues. The germline V gene encodes CDR1 GTSNPN and CDR2 SVGIG (reference sequence). Trimming left V 2 bases short and J 4 bases short, with 15 bases between. In DNA, the CDR3 is TGTGCCTGGAGTTCGATTGGGGAACGGTATAATTCACCCCTCCACTTT. It translates to CAWSSIGERYNSPLHF.

The chain is built from TRBV6-5 and TRBJ1-4; perhaps TRBD1 as D (6 bases). Per germline, CDR1 MNHEY and CDR2 SVGAGI. The CDR3 extends over 14 amino acids. V was trimmed by 8 bases and J by 4 bases, leaving 14 bases between them. The CDR3 region is CASHREVLNEKLFF. The CDR3 DNA reads TGTGCCAGCCACAGGGAGGTACTTAATGAAAAACTGTTTTTT.

V and J are TRBV12-5 and TRBJ2-7; 8 positions match TRBD2. Trimming at V came to 5 bases and at J to 8 bases, leaving 5 bases not matched to a gene. Germline CDR1 is LGHNT and CDR2 is FRNRAP. The CDR3 consists of 12 residues. This CDR3 reads CASGGTSYKQYF. The CDR3 region has the DNA TGTGCTAGTGGTGGGACTAGTTACAAGCAGTACTTC.

This sequence joins TRBV5-5 and TRBJ1-3; 7 bases match TRBD1. The junction had 4 bases not matched to a gene; V was cut back by 3 bases and J by 4 bases. Germline CDR1 reads SGHKS; CDR2 reads YYEKEE (reference sequence). The CDR3 contains 14 residues. DNA for the CDR3: TGTGCCAGCAGCTCGACAGGGCACGGAAACACCATATATTTT. Its protein is CASSSTGHGNTIYF.

The chain carries TRBV6-1 and TRBJ2-7, with D uncertain. The CDR3 has 14 amino acids. The germline CDR1 and CDR2 sequences are MNHNS and SASEGT. Trimming took off 2 bases at V and 5 bases at J, with 13 bases between the two ends. CDR3 amino acids: CASSELGIRDEQYF. As DNA, the CDR3 is TGTGCCAGCAGTGAACTGGGGATAAGAGACGAGCAGTACTTC.

This clone was counted between two and nine times. The CDR3 region is CASSHRAGLAKNIQYF. Written as DNA, the CDR3 is TGCGCCAGCAGCCATCGCGCAGGGTTGGCCAAAAACATTCAGTACTTC. This chain joins TRBV4-1 and TRBJ2-4, with D perhaps TRBD1 (5 bases). Trimming took 3 bases from V and 1 from J, leaving 13 bases between them. The CDR3 covers 16 residues. Germline CDR1 reads MGHRA; CDR2 reads YSYEKL.

CDR3 region: CASSSPSGANSRQFF. CDR3 coding DNA: TGTGCCAGTAGTAGCCCTAGCGGGGCTAACTCGAGGCAGTTCTTC. The J gene is TRBJ2-1, the V gene TRBV19; 9 bases line up with TRBD2. The CDR3 is made up of 15 amino acids. The germline gives CDR1 LNHDA, CDR2 SQIVND (reference sequence). The junction had 13 bases not matched to a gene; V was cut back by 4 bases and J by 12 bases.